Included here is one TCR beta chain sequence, with context. This sample is drawn from a study of blood T cell repertoires in COVID-19. Study-level background: In each case, the material was cDNA or gDNA derived from T cells, B-cell-depleted T cells, or PBMCs.

Under the authors' procedure: For nucleated cells, counts were estimated from reference gene primer amplification. Sequencing was performed with immunoSEQ multiplex PCR; in TCRdb, only in-frame clones are kept and a portion is missing. That table gives V, J and clone size, and the DNA gave D and trimming. The sample consists of 50,000 to 65,000 clones, almost 95% of them appearing once. The CDR3 length is 15 residues. Trimming removed 4 bases from V and 6 bases from J; junction bases left unmatched: 6. From germline, CDR1 is MGHRA and CDR2 YSYEKL. The TCR sequence derives from a man over 45 with active COVID-19. The chain recombines TRBV4-1 with TRBJ2-1, with TRBD1 identical over 10 bases. The sample comprised peripheral blood. The CDR3 loop reads CASSPQWTGGNEQFF. CDR3 nucleotide sequence: TGCGCCAGCAGCCCCCAGTGGACAGGGGGCAATGAGCAGTTCTTC.